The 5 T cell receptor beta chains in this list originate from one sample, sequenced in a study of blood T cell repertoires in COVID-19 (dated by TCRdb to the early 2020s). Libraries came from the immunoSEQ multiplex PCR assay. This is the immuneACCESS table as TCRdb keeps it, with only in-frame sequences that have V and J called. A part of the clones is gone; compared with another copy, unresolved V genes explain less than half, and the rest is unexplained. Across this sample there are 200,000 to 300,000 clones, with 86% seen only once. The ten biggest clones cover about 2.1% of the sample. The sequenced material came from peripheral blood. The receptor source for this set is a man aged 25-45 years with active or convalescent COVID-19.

This chain's CDR3 is CASSYSGEGAETQYF. DNA of the CDR3: TGTGCCAGCAGTTACTCAGGGGAGGGCGCAGAGACCCAGTACTTC. The chain has TRBV6-5 and TRBJ2-5; 7 nucleotides line up with TRBD2. V lost 0 bases to trimming and J lost 4 bases; unmatched junction nucleotides: 5. Germline CDR1 and CDR2: MNHEY and SVGAGI. This CDR3 is built from 15 residues.

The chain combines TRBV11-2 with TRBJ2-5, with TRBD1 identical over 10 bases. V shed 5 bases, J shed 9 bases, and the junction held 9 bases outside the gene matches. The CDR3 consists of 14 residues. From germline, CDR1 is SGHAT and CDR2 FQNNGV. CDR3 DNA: TGTGCCAGCAGCCCGACCGGGACAGGGGATCCCCAGTACTTC. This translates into CASSPTGTGDPQYF.

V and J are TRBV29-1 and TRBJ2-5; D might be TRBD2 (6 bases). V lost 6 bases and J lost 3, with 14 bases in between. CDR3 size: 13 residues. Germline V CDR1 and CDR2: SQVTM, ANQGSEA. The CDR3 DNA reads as TGCAGCGTGGAGGGCAGGGTTGAAGAGACCCAGTACTTC. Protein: CSVEGRVEETQYF.

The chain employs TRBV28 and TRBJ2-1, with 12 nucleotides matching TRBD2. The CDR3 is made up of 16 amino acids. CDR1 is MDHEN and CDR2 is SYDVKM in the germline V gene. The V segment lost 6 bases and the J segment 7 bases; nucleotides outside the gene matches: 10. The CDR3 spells CASSLELAGGSNEQFF. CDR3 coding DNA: TGTGCCAGCAGCCTCGAACTAGCGGGGGGCTCGAATGAGCAGTTCTTC.

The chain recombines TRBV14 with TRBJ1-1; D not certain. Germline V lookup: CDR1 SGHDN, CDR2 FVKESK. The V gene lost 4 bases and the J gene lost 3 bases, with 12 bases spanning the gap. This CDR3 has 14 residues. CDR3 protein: CASSRISGYTEAFF. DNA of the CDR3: TGTGCCAGCAGCCGTATTTCAGGTTACACTGAAGCTTTCTTT. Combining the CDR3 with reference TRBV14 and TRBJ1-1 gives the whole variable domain EAGVTQFPSHSVIEKGQTVTLRCDPISGHDNLYWYRRVMGKEIKFLLHFVKESKQDESGMPNNRFLAERTGGTYSTLKVQPAELEDSGVYFCASSRISGYTEAFFGQGTRLTVV.